Given below is one T cell receptor beta chain in context. In the study's own analysis: From reference gene primer amplification, estimates of nucleated cell counts were derived. Assay used: immunoSEQ multiplex PCR; TCRdb lists only in-frame clones, some missing. V and J calls and clone size are those listed in that table; D and trimming were worked out from the DNA. The table includes about 150,000 clones, about four fifths detected once. These data belong to a study of blood T cell repertoires in COVID-19. Across the whole study: Some COVID-19 samples were acute and others convalescent; all came from the United States, Italy and Spain. Sources were T cells, B-cell-depleted T cells, or PBMCs; the material itself was cDNA or gDNA.

In germline, CDR1 is MNHEY, CDR2 SVGEGT. V lost 3 bases, J lost 5 bases, and 14 bases lay in between. CDR3 length: 15 residues. Specimen: peripheral blood. The origin of this receptor is an elderly woman with acute or convalescent COVID-19. The V call is TRBV6-2 or TRBV6-3, the J call TRBJ1-5; D might be TRBD1 (6 bases). DNA of the CDR3: TGTGCCAGCAGTTATCGGGACACCGGGTATCAGCCCCAGCATTTT. Translating gives CASSYRDTGYQPQHF.